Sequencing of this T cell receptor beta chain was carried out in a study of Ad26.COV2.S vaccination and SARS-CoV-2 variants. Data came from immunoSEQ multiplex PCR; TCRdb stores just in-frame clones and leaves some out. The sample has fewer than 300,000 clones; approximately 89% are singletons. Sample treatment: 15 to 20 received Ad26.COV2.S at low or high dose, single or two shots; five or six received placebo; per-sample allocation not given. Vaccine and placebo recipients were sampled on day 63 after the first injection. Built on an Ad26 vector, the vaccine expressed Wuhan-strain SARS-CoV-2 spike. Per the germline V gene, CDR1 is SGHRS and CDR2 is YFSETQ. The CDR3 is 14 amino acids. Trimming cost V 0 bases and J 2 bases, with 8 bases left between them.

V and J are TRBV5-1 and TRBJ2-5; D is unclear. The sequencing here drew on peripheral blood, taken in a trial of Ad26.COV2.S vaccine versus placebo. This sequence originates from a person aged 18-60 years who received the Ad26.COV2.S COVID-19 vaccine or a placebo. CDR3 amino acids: CASSLEAGQETQYF. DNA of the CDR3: TGCGCCAGCAGCTTGGAGGCAGGACAAGAGACCCAGTACTTC.